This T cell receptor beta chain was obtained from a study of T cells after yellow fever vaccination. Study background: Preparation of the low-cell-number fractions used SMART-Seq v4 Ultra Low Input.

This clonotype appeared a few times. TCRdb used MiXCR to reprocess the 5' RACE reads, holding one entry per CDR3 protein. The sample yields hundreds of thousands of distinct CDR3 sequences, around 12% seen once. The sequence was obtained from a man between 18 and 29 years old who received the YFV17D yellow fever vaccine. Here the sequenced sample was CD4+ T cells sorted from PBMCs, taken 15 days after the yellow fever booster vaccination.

The CDR3 region has the DNA TGTGCCAGCAGCTTAGGAGGCTATGGGACAGGGGGCATGGATGAGCAGTTCTTC. Translated, it gives CASSLGGYGTGGMDEQFF. The chain carries TRBV11-3 and TRBJ2-1; the match to TRBD1 covers 12 bases. The CDR3 extends over 18 amino acids. The germline CDR1 and CDR2 sequences are SGHNT and YENEEA. The V segment lost 1 base and the J segment 8 bases; nucleotides outside the gene matches: 12.